This TCR beta chain was captured by sequencing in a study of shared clonotypes between healthy human individuals. Looking at the study overall: Serving as donors were two women and three men, whose ages spanned 18 to 49.

Profiling relied on immunoSEQ multiplex PCR, and the TCRdb table lists in-frame clones only, not all of them. The sample holds about 1.1 million clones, 78% seen once. The V gene's germline CDR1 is WSHSY and CDR2 SAAADI. The V gene lost 4 bases and the J gene lost 1 base, with 13 bases spanning the gap. The CDR3 spans 15 residues. The chain has TRBV10-2 and TRBJ1-2; D is undetermined. The receptor was derived from a man aged 18 to 29 in good health. Some clones in this sample may be carry-over from other donors' samples. Sequencing was done on a sample of memory CD4+ T cells from PBMCs. Subset defined: CD45RA-negative fraction. CDR3 amino acids: CASSVAENLNYGYTF. The CDR3 nucleotides are TGCGCCAGCAGTGTAGCCGAGAATCTTAACTATGGCTACACCTTC.